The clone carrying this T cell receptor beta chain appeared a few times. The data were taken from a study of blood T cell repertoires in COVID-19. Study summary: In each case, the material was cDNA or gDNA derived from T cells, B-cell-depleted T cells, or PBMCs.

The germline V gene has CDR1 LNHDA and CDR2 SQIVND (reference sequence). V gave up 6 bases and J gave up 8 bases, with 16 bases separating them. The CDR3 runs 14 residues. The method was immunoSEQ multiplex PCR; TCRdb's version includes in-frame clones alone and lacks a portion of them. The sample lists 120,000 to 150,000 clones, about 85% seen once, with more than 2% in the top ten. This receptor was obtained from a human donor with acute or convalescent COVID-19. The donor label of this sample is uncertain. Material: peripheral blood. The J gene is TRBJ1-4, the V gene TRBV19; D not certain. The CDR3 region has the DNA TGTGCCAGTAGGGTGAAAGGCAGGCCCGAAAAACTGTTTTTT. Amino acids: CASRVKGRPEKLFF.